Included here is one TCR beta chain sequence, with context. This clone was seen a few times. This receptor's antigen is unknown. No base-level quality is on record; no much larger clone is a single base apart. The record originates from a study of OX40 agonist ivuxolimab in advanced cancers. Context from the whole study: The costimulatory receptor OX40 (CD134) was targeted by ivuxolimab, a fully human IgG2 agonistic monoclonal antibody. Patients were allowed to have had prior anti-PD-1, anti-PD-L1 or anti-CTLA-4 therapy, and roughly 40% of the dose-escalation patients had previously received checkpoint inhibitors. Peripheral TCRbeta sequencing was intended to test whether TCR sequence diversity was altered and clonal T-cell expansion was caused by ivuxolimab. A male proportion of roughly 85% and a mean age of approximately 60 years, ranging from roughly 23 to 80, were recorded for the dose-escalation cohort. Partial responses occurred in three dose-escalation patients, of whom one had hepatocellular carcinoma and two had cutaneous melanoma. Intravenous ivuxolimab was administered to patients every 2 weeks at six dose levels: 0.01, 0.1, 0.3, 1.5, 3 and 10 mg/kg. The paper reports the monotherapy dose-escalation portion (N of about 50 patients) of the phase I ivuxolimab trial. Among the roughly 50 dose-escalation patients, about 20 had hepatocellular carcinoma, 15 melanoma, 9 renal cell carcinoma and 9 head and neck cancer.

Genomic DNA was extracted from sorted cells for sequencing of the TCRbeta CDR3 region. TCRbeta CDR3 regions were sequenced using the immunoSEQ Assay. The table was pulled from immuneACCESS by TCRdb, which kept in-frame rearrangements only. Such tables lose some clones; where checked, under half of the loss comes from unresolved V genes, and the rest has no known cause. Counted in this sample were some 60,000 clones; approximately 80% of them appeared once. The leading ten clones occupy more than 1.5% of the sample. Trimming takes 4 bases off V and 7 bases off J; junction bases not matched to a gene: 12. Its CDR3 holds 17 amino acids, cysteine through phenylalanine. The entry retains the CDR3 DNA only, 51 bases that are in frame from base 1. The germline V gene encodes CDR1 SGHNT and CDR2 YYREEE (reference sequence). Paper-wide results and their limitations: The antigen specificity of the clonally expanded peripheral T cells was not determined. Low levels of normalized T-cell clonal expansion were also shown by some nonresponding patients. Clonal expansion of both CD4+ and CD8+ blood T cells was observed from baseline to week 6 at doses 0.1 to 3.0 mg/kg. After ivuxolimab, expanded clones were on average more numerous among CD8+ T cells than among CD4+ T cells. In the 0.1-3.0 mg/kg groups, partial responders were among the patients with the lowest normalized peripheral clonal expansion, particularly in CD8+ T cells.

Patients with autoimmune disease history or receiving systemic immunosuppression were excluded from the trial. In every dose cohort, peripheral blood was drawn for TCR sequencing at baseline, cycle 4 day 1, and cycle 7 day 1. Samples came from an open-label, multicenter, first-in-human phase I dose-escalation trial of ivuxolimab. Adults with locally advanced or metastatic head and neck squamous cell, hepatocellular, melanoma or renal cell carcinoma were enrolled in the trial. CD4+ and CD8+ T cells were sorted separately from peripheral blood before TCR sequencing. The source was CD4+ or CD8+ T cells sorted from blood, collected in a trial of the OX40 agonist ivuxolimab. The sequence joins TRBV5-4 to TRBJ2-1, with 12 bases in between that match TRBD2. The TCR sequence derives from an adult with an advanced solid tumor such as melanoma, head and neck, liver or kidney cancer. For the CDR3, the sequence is CASSIPTSGSHLNEQFF. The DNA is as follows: TGTGCCAGCAGCATTCCGACTAGCGGGAGCCATTTGAATGAGCAGTTCTTC.